The 16 T cell receptor beta chains in this list originate from one sample, sequenced in a study of blood T cell repertoires in COVID-19. Assay used: immunoSEQ multiplex PCR; TCRdb lists only in-frame clones, some missing. The data contain about 62,000 clones, about 87% of them singletons. Sequencing was done on a sample of peripheral blood. All receptors come from a man aged 65-85 years with acute or convalescent COVID-19.

V is TRBV4-2 and J is TRBJ1-4; D possibly corresponds to TRBD1 (6 bases). V was cut by 0 bases and J by 8 bases, with 13 bases left in between. Germline V gene sequence: CDR1 LGHNA, CDR2 YNFKEQ. The CDR3 totals 15 residues. CDR3 residues: CASSQEGSQGEKLFF. The CDR3 coding sequence is TGTGCCAGCAGCCAAGAGGGATCCCAGGGGGAAAAACTGTTTTTT.

For the CDR3, the DNA is TGCAGCGTTAGTCCGAGCTCCTACGAGCAGTACTTC. It is translated as CSVSPSSYEQYF. The chain couples TRBV29-1 to TRBJ2-7, with no clear D. The CDR3 has 12 residues. V was clipped by 5 bases and J by 0 bases, with 8 bases between them. The germline V gene encodes CDR1 SQVTM and CDR2 ANQGSEA.

This clone has more than one count but fewer than ten. The genes are TRBV7-6 and TRBJ2-1, with 7 nucleotides matching TRBD1. This CDR3 contains 14 residues. Per the germline V gene, CDR1 is SGHVS and CDR2 is FNYEAQ. V lost 5 bases, J lost 8 bases, and 9 bases stayed unmatched. The CDR3 nucleotides are TGTGCCAGCAGCGCCCGACAGGGTTGGGATGAGCAGTTCTTC. Translating it yields CASSARQGWDEQFF.

V is TRBV6-5 and J is TRBJ1-1; the D gene is possibly TRBD1 (6 bases). Germline-derived CDR1 and CDR2 are MNHEY and SVGAGI. The CDR3 loop spans 15 amino acids. The V end was cut by 6 bases, the J end by 2 bases, with 16 bases between. The CDR3 DNA reads TGTGCCAGCAGGGGGGGGTCGGGACACAACACTGAAGCTTTCTTT. It encodes CASRGGSGHNTEAFF.

The chain uses TRBV29-1 and TRBJ2-5, with 8 bases lining up with TRBD2. V shed 6 bases, J shed 5 bases, and the junction held 8 bases outside the gene matches. This CDR3 is built from 13 residues. CDR1 and CDR2 from the germline V gene are SQVTM and ANQGSEA. The CDR3 reads CSVGGGRSETQYF. CDR3 DNA sequence: TGCAGCGTGGGGGGCGGGAGGTCGGAGACCCAGTACTTC.

This clone was observed once. The chain links TRBV5-6 to TRBJ1-1; 8 bases align to TRBD1. The CDR3 contains 15 residues. From germline, CDR1 is SGHDT and CDR2 YYEEEE. Germline trimming cut 4 bases from V and 0 bases from J; bases unmatched to any gene: 5. CDR3 DNA sequence: TGTGCCAGCAGCCCCGGACAGGGACTGAACACTGAAGCTTTCTTT. It translates to CASSPGQGLNTEAFF. The complete variable domain, with remaining parts taken from reference TRBV5-6 and TRBJ1-1, reads DAGVTQSPTHLIKTRGQQVTLRCSPKSGHDTVSWYQQALGQGPQFIFQYYEEEERQRGNFPDRFSGHQFPNYSSELNVNALLLGDSALYLCASSPGQGLNTEAFFGQGTRLTVV.

This chain links TRBV11-2 with TRBJ2-2; no definite D call. The CDR3 covers 13 residues. Deletions cut 3 bases from V and 7 bases from J, with 9 bases between. CDR1 and CDR2 (germline): SGHAT, FQNNGV. In DNA, the CDR3 is TGTGCCAGCAGCTTTGGGCTCGACGGGGAGCTGTTTTTT. It is translated as CASSFGLDGELFF.

The rearrangement joins TRBV4-1 to TRBJ2-7; D gene uncertain. V shed 1 base and J shed 6 bases, with 10 bases lying between them. Per the germline V gene, CDR1 is MGHRA and CDR2 is YSYEKL. The CDR3 spans 13 residues. In nucleotides, the CDR3 is TGCGCCAGCAGCCAAGGCCGCGCCCGCGAGCAGTACTTC. It translates to CASSQGRAREQYF.

This chain joins TRBV11-2 and TRBJ2-7; 9 bases map to TRBD2. The germline V gene encodes CDR1 SGHAT and CDR2 FQNNGV. Trimming removed 5 bases from V and 3 bases from J; junction bases left unmatched: 14. The CDR3 has 17 amino acids. The CDR3 sequence is CASSAKSSGGAFYEQYF. CDR3 DNA sequence: TGTGCCAGCAGCGCAAAGAGTAGCGGGGGAGCTTTCTACGAGCAGTACTTC.

This chain uses TRBV5-5 with TRBJ1-3, with TRBD1 as a possible D gene (6 bases). V lost 4 bases and J 1 base, leaving 12 bases between the germline ends. This CDR3 spans 15 amino acids. Germline lookup yields CDR1 SGHKS and CDR2 YYEKEE (reference sequence). This CDR3 is CASSAGTPSGNTIYF. The CDR3 region has the DNA TGTGCCAGCAGCGCTGGGACACCGTCTGGAAACACCATATATTTT.

The rearrangement links TRBV6-6 to TRBJ1-1; a weak D match, TRBD1 (6 bases). V lost 4 bases and J 3 bases, leaving 12 bases between the germline ends. The CDR3 is made up of 14 amino acids. The V gene's germline CDR1 is MNHNY and CDR2 SVGAGI (reference sequence). Here the CDR3 reads CASSLTDSYTEAFF. CDR3 sequence (DNA): TGTGCCAGCAGTTTAACGGACAGCTACACTGAAGCTTTCTTT.

V usage is TRBV18 and J usage is TRBJ2-1; TRBD2 matches at 7 bases. The ends lost 6 bases at V and 7 bases at J; junction bases unmatched: 9. The CDR3 totals 14 residues. Germline V gene lookup returns CDR1 KGHSH and CDR2 LQKENI. The CDR3: CASSALAGANEQFF. The CDR3 DNA follows: TGTGCCAGCTCGGCGCTGGCGGGAGCGAATGAGCAGTTCTTC.

The V and J genes are TRBV7-9 and TRBJ2-7; D perhaps matches TRBD1 (5 bases). CDR3 size: 14 residues. CDR1 SEHNR and CDR2 FQNEAQ come from the germline V gene (reference sequence). Trimming removed 0 bases from V and 6 bases from J, with 12 bases in between. The CDR3 protein is CASSLAGVAAEQYF. CDR3 in DNA: TGTGCCAGCAGCTTAGCAGGGGTGGCTGCCGAGCAGTACTTC.

This clone came up once. This chain uses TRBV29-1 with TRBJ1-2; 11 bases fit TRBD1. Germline lookup yields CDR1 SQVTM and CDR2 ANQGSEA. Trimming removed 5 bases from V and 4 bases from J; junction bases left unmatched: 9. This CDR3 is built from 15 residues. As DNA, the CDR3 is TGCAGCGTTTCTAGGGGGACAGGGGGAGTCTATGGCTACACCTTC. Amino acid sequence: CSVSRGTGGVYGYTF.

This sequence joins TRBV18 and TRBJ2-5; TRBD2 matches 7 bases. Per the germline V gene, CDR1 is KGHSH and CDR2 is LQKENI. CDR3 size: 16 residues. The trim removed 2 bases at V and 0 bases at J, leaving 6 bases unmatched. The CDR3 nucleotides are TGTGCCAGCTCACCAGGGCGGGAGAGAAACCAAGAGACCCAGTACTTC. As protein: CASSPGRERNQETQYF.

The chain has TRBV7-9 and TRBJ1-2; D possibly corresponds to TRBD1 (6 bases). The CDR3 is 13 amino acids. V was trimmed by 5 bases and J by 8 bases, leaving 15 bases between them. CDR1 SEHNR and CDR2 FQNEAQ come from the germline V gene (reference sequence). CDR3 nucleotides: TGTGCCAGCAGCCGCGAACAGGGAGGGGGCTACACCTTC. Amino acids: CASSREQGGGYTF. The full variable domain, in which reference TRBV7-9 and TRBJ1-2 provide the parts outside the CDR3, is DTGVSQNPRHKITKRGQNVTFRCDPISEHNRLYWYRQTLGQGPEFLTYFQNEAQLEKSRLLSDRFSAERPKGSFSTLEIQRTEQGDSAMYLCASSREQGGGYTFGSGTRLTVV.